The source of this T cell receptor (beta chain) is a study of blood T cell repertoires in COVID-19. Across the whole study: Sites across the United States, Italy and Spain contributed samples from acute and convalescent COVID-19. PBMCs, B-cell-depleted T cells, or T cells provided the cDNA or gDNA that made up the material.

Original methodology: Using reference gene primer amplification, nucleated cell counts were estimated. Data came from immunoSEQ multiplex PCR; TCRdb stores just in-frame clones and leaves some out. The DNA was the basis for D and trimming; V, J and clone size are from that table. In the table there are approximately 21,000 clones, around 86% of which are singletons. The length of the CDR3 is 14 residues. From germline, CDR1 is SGHRS and CDR2 YFSETQ. As to this clone: The germline gene is not matched at one end of the junction; a read error may be the cause.

The sample taken for sequencing was peripheral blood. V gene TRBV5-1 combines with J gene TRBJ2-7, with TRBD2 identical over 7 bases. The clonotype comes from a woman aged 80 or older with active or convalescent COVID-19. This CDR3 reads CASRLAGEGNEQYF. CDR3 nucleotides: TGCGCCAGCAGATTGGCGGGAGAGGGTAACGAGCAGTACTTC. Together with reference TRBV5-1 and TRBJ2-7, the CDR3 gives the full variable domain: KAGVTQTPRYLIKTRGQQVTLSCSPISGHRSVSWYQQTPGQGLQFLFEYFSETQRNKGNFPGRFSGRQFSNSRSEMNVSTLELGDSALYLCASRLAGEGNEQYFGPGTRLTVT.